The next 13 T cell receptor beta chains were all read from a single sample in a study of CD8+CD57+ T cells in acquired aplastic anemia. Genomic DNA acted as the template from which TCR beta VDJ combination and CDR3 sequence profiling were carried out. TCRdb reprocessed the reads via MiXCR and lists one record per CDR3 protein. The table records roughly 200,000 distinct CDR3 sequences, roughly 55% of them present only once. The sequenced material came from sorted CD4+, CD8+, or CD8+CD57+ T cells (not recorded which) from PBMCs. The receptors originated from a human donor in good health.

This chain joins TRBV7-2 and TRBJ1-5; possible D gene TRBD1, 6 bases. This CDR3 has 15 residues. Germline loops: CDR1 SGHTA, CDR2 FQGNSA. Trimming pared 5 bases from V and 4 bases from J, leaving 15 bases between. Here the CDR3 reads CASSLRGGRNQPQHF. Written as DNA, the CDR3 is TGTGCCAGCAGCCTACGGGGGGGGCGGAATCAGCCCCAGCATTTT.

The chain is built from TRBV7-2 and TRBJ2-7; no reliable D call. In germline, CDR1 is SGHTA, CDR2 FQGNSA. This CDR3 is 15 amino acids long. V lost 5 bases and J lost 2, with 16 bases in between. The CDR3 sequence: CASSRLPLLTYEQYF. DNA for the CDR3: TGTGCCAGCAGCAGACTGCCCCTCCTAACCTACGAGCAGTACTTC.

This chain connects TRBV7-3 to TRBJ1-1; no definite D call. The germline V gene encodes CDR1 SGHTA and CDR2 FQGTGA. The CDR3 is 14 residues long. V was cut by 2 bases and J by 0 bases, with 7 bases left in between. Written as DNA, the CDR3 is TGTGCCAGCAGCTTAGACGCGATGAACACTGAAGCTTTCTTT. Its translation is CASSLDAMNTEAFF.

The rearrangement uses TRBV7-2 and TRBJ2-1, with a weak D call TRBD1 (5 bases). CDR1 and CDR2 from the germline V gene are SGHTA and FQGNSA. V lost 7 bases and J lost 15, with 16 bases in between. CDR3 length: 11 amino acids. The CDR3 region is CASTTGHTAFF. The CDR3 DNA reads TGTGCCAGCACTACAGGACATACTGCGTTCTTC.

This clonotype was observed a single time. This may be a read error, as it is one base from a much larger clone. This chain links TRBV28 with TRBJ1-6; D uncertain. Germline-derived CDR1 and CDR2 are MDHEN and SYDVKM. There are 15 residues in the CDR3. This CDR3 is CASSVLSENNSLLHF. The CDR3 DNA is TGTGCCAGCAGCGTCCTTAGTGAGAATAATTCACTCCTCCACTTT.

There are many counts of this clonotype. V usage is TRBV15 and J usage is TRBJ2-7; 11 bases are a match to TRBD1. The V and J ends lost 2 bases and 3 bases, in that order; junction bases with no gene match: 6. CDR3 length: 16 residues. Per germline, CDR1 LNHNV and CDR2 YYDKDF (reference sequence). In DNA form, the CDR3 reads TGTGCCACCAGCAGAAGTTGGGGACAGGGGGTCTACGAGCAGTACTTC. Translation: CATSRSWGQGVYEQYF.

The gene calls are TRBV7-2 and TRBJ2-7; D tentatively fits TRBD1 or TRBD2 (6 bases each). Germline assignment: CDR1 SGHTA and CDR2 FQGNSA. The CDR3 consists of 14 residues. The V end lost 5 bases, the J end lost 6 bases, and 17 bases lay between the germline ends. The CDR3 DNA reads as TGTGCCAGCAGCCGGGACACCGGGGGTTTCGAGCAGTACTTC. This codes for CASSRDTGGFEQYF.

The chain is built from TRBV7-3 and TRBJ1-4; a weak D match, TRBD1 (5 bases). Germline-derived CDR1 and CDR2 are SGHTA and FQGTGA. The CDR3 has 16 residues. V was shortened by 2 bases and J by 2 bases, with 12 bases between the two germline ends. The DNA of the CDR3 is TGTGCCAGCAGCTTAGGCGGGCCAGGGACTAATGAAAAACTGTTTTTT. Its protein product is CASSLGGPGTNEKLFF.

This clonotype came up once. The chain joins TRBV7-3 to TRBJ2-1, with D perhaps TRBD1 (6 bases). Trimming removed 3 bases at V and 7 bases at J, with 10 bases between. Per the germline V gene, CDR1 is SGHTA and CDR2 is FQGTGA. CDR3 length equals 13 residues. The CDR3 region has the DNA TGTGCCAGCAGCTTTACAGGGATGAATGAGCAGTTCTTC. This gives the protein CASSFTGMNEQFF.

This chain joins TRBV15 and TRBJ1-2; perhaps TRBD1 as D (5 bases). V lost 4 bases to trimming and J lost 0 bases, with 9 bases between them. CDR1 is LNHNV, CDR2 YYDKDF, per germline (reference sequence). The CDR3 is made up of 14 amino acids. DNA for the CDR3: TGTGCCACCAGCACTCAGGGAACTAACTATGGCTACACCTTC. Amino acids: CATSTQGTNYGYTF.

About this clonotype: A much larger clone differs from this one at a single base, so this may be a read error. The genes are TRBV6-2 or TRBV6-3 and TRBJ1-1; no definite D call. CDR3 length: 14 amino acids. Germline V gene sequence: CDR1 MNHEY, CDR2 SVGEGT. Here the CDR3 DNA reads TGTGTCAGCAGTTACTCTGGACCGGGTACTGAAGCTTTCTTT. Translated, it gives CVSSYSGPGTEAFF.

There are many counts of this clonotype. The chain joins TRBV5-1 to TRBJ2-7; 7 bases line up with TRBD1. Germline-derived CDR1 and CDR2 are SGHRS and YFSETQ. The V and J ends lost 0 bases and 3 bases, in that order; junction bases with no gene match: 6. This CDR3 is 15 amino acids long. The CDR3 DNA is TGCGCCAGCAGCTTGGCCCCGGGACAGAACTACGAGCAGTACTTC. This sequence encodes CASSLAPGQNYEQYF.

This clonotype occurred once. CDR3 loop: CATTGGTGSYEQYF. CDR3 bases: TGTGCCACCACGGGTGGGACAGGCTCCTACGAGCAGTACTTC. The rearrangement uses TRBV10-3 and TRBJ2-7; 8 bases line up with TRBD1. There are 14 residues in the CDR3. V was clipped by 10 bases and J by 0 bases; unmatched bases: 8. CDR1 is ENHRY and CDR2 is SYGVKD in the germline V gene.